Listed here are 25 T cell receptor beta chains from one sample, sequenced in a study of T cell responses to AZD1222 COVID-19 vaccine. Repertoires were generated with immunoSEQ multiplex PCR, while TCRdb's copy carries only in-frame clones and drops some. In the table there are approximately 150,000 clones, approximately 89% of which are singletons. Sequencing used peripheral blood, obtained 28 days after the second AZD1222 dose. Receptors originate from an adult who received the AZD1222 COVID-19 vaccine.

CDR3 sequence: CATQQGPNTEAFF. CDR3 coding DNA: TGTGCCACGCAGCAGGGGCCGAACACTGAAGCTTTCTTT. This sequence joins TRBV7-9 and TRBJ1-1; the D gene is possibly TRBD1 (6 bases). V was clipped by 10 bases and J by 1 base, with 13 bases between them. Germline assignment: CDR1 SEHNR and CDR2 FQNEAQ (reference sequence). The CDR3 is made up of 13 amino acids.

In this sample, this clone turned up a few times. The chain employs TRBV10-2 and TRBJ1-1; tentatively, D is TRBD1 (5 bases). Trimming removed 3 bases at V and 4 bases at J, with 12 bases between. The germline V gene encodes CDR1 WSHSY and CDR2 SAAADI. The CDR3 extends over 14 amino acids. In DNA, the CDR3 is TGCGCCAGCAGTGATGGCAGGGTGGTCACTGAAGCTTTCTTT. Its protein product is CASSDGRVVTEAFF.

The V and J genes are TRBV27 and TRBJ1-1; tentative D call: TRBD1 (5 bases). Trimming took off 6 bases at V and 8 bases at J, with 19 bases between the two ends. CDR3 length: 14 residues. Germline V lookup: CDR1 MNHEY, CDR2 SMNVEV (reference sequence). For the CDR3, the DNA is TGTGCCAGCAGGCTTACTCGGGGGGTAGTCGAAGCTTTCTTT. This encodes CASRLTRGVVEAFF.

This clone was recorded once. The V and J genes are TRBV27 and TRBJ1-1, with D uncertain. The CDR3 totals 13 residues. The germline V gene has CDR1 MNHEY and CDR2 SMNVEV (reference sequence). V lost 2 bases and J lost 8, with 12 bases in between. CDR3 sequence: CASSLVVSWEAFF. For the CDR3, the DNA is TGTGCCAGCAGTTTAGTGGTATCGTGGGAAGCTTTCTTT.

The chain recombines TRBV3-1 (or the pseudogene TRBV3-2) with TRBJ2-1; no clear D gene. Trimming took 5 bases from V and 3 from J, leaving 11 bases between them. Germline lookup yields CDR1 LGHDT and CDR2 YNNKEL (reference sequence). The CDR3 is made up of 14 amino acids. This CDR3 is CASSSQAVYNEQFF. The CDR3 DNA sequence: TGTGCCAGCAGCTCCCAGGCAGTCTACAATGAGCAGTTCTTC.

On this clone: Other DNA sequences within the sample encode an identical CDR3. V gene TRBV29-1 combines with J gene TRBJ1-1; TRBD1 agrees at 7 bases. From germline, CDR1 is SQVTM and CDR2 ANQGSEA. The CDR3 length is 12 residues. The junction had 3 bases not matched to a gene; V was cut back by 6 bases and J by 2 bases. CDR3 bases: TGCAGCGTCCGACAGGGTAACACTGAAGCTTTCTTT. Protein product: CSVRQGNTEAFF. The full variable domain, completed using reference TRBV29-1 and TRBJ1-1, is SAVISQKPSRDICQRGTSLTIQCQVDSQVTMMFWYRQQPGQSLTLIATANQGSEATYESGFVIDKFPISRPNLTFSTLTVSNMSPEDSSIYLCSVRQGNTEAFFGQGTRLTVV.

The chain carries TRBV7-9 and TRBJ2-5; 10 positions agree with TRBD2. This CDR3 is built from 16 residues. Germline V gives CDR1 SEHNR, CDR2 FQNEAQ (reference sequence). The ends lost 5 bases at V and 5 bases at J; junction bases unmatched: 11. The CDR3 DNA sequence: TGTGCCAGCAGCCAGGGGGCTAGCGGGAGATGGGAGACCCAGTACTTC. It encodes CASSQGASGRWETQYF.

This sequence joins TRBV30 and TRBJ1-2, with 9 bases identical to TRBD1. Trimming removed 2 bases from V and 6 bases from J; junction bases left unmatched: 7. This CDR3 comprises 14 residues. In germline, CDR1 is GTSNPN, CDR2 SVGIG (reference sequence). CDR3 DNA: TGTGCCTGGAGTCCCCCTACAGGGGGCCATGGCTACACCTTC. This encodes CAWSPPTGGHGYTF.

This clone appeared once. This chain links TRBV15 with TRBJ1-5, with D possibly being TRBD1 (5 bases). The CDR3 sequence is 15 residues long. The germline V gene has CDR1 LNHNV and CDR2 YYDKDF (reference sequence). V gave up 2 bases and J gave up 2 bases, with 10 bases separating them. This chain's CDR3 is CATSRQGSGNQPQHF. The CDR3 DNA is TGTGCCACCAGCAGACAGGGCAGTGGCAATCAGCCCCAGCATTTT.

CDR3 bases: TGTGCCAGCAGTTTACGTTCCACAGATACGCAGTATTTT. As protein: CASSLRSTDTQYF. The rearrangement joins TRBV12-3 or TRBV12-4 to TRBJ2-3; D is unresolved. Trimming took off 2 bases at V and 2 bases at J, with 5 bases between the two ends. This CDR3 region has 13 residues.

The count of this clone is one. The J gene is TRBJ2-1, the V gene TRBV13; tentatively, D is TRBD2 (6 bases). Between the trimmed V and J ends, which lost 5 bases and 6 bases, there was a span of 11 bases. Germline V gene lookup returns CDR1 PRHDT and CDR2 FYEKMQ (reference sequence). This CDR3 region has 13 residues. CDR3 nucleotides: TGTGCCAGCAGCGCGACTAGTAGCAATGAGCAGTTCTTC. Translation gives CASSATSSNEQFF.

The gene calls are TRBV25-1 and TRBJ1-4, with D perhaps matching TRBD1 (5 bases). The V gene lost 6 bases and the J gene lost 7 bases, with 18 bases spanning the gap. Germline V gene lookup returns CDR1 MGHDK and CDR2 SYGVNS. The CDR3 covers 15 residues. CDR3 sequence (DNA): TGTGCCAGCAGGGCTGGGCAGGGTGTCCGTGAAAAACTGTTTTTT. It translates to CASRAGQGVREKLFF.

A few counts support this clone. The chain recombines TRBV19 with TRBJ2-1, with D possibly matching TRBD1 (6 bases). Germline loops: CDR1 LNHDA, CDR2 SQIVND (reference sequence). V dropped 4 bases and J dropped 12 bases, with 10 bases sitting between them. The CDR3 runs to 11 residues. Here the CDR3 DNA reads TGTGCCAGTAGTAAGGGGGAAAGGCAGTTCTTC. It specifies CASSKGERQFF.

The chain couples TRBV19 to TRBJ2-7, with 10 bases lining up with TRBD2. This CDR3 spans 14 amino acids. The ends lost 0 bases at V and 8 bases at J; junction bases unmatched: 4. From germline, CDR1 is LNHDA and CDR2 SQIVND (reference sequence). CDR3: CASSIESGRAKQYF. The CDR3 nucleotides are TGTGCCAGTAGTATAGAAAGCGGGAGGGCGAAGCAGTACTTC.

V is TRBV9 and J is TRBJ1-1, with D possibly TRBD1 on 6 matching bases. The germline CDR1 and CDR2 sequences are SGDLS and YYNGEE. The CDR3 is 14 residues long. With 2 bases removed from V and 1 base from J, the gap between germline ends came to 9 bases. The CDR3 spells CASSVGRGNTEAFF. The DNA of the CDR3 is TGTGCCAGCAGCGTTGGCAGGGGGAACACTGAAGCTTTCTTT.

CDR3 bases: TGTGCCTGGAGGCAGGACAGGCGCTACACCTTC. The encoded protein is CAWRQDRRYTF. The chain has TRBV30 and TRBJ1-2; 7 bases line up with TRBD1. Germline V gives CDR1 GTSNPN, CDR2 SVGIG (reference sequence). The CDR3 loop spans 11 amino acids. J gave up 9 bases and V 3 bases, and 4 bases lay outside the gene matches.

This chain connects TRBV6-4 to TRBJ2-1, with D possibly TRBD1 on 5 matching bases. The CDR3 spans 15 residues. The germline V gene has CDR1 MRHNA and CDR2 SNTAGT. Trimming pared 0 bases from V and 7 bases from J, leaving 13 bases between. The CDR3 sequence: CASSDSAGLENEQFF. CDR3 nucleotide sequence: TGTGCCAGCAGTGACTCGGCAGGGCTGGAAAATGAGCAGTTCTTC.

This chain joins TRBV14 and TRBJ2-1; 11 nucleotides align to TRBD2. Per germline, CDR1 SGHDN and CDR2 FVKESK. This CDR3 region has 16 residues. The V and J ends lost 1 base and 6 bases, in that order; junction bases with no gene match: 5. CDR3 amino acids: CASSQGGSGRANEQFF. The CDR3 bases are TGTGCCAGCAGCCAAGGGGGTAGCGGGAGGGCCAATGAGCAGTTCTTC.

The chain employs TRBV6-5 and TRBJ1-5, with D hard to call. Trimming took off 0 bases at V and 1 base at J, with 7 bases between the two ends. The CDR3 contains 15 residues. Germline V gene sequence: CDR1 MNHEY, CDR2 SVGAGI. The CDR3 region is CASSYSLQSNQPQHF. The CDR3 nucleotides are TGTGCCAGCAGTTACTCGCTCCAGAGCAATCAGCCCCAGCATTTT.

This chain links TRBV7-2 with TRBJ2-1, with 9 bases that match TRBD2. The CDR3 runs to 15 residues. J gave up 6 bases and V 3 bases, and 6 bases lay outside the gene matches. Germline values: CDR1 SGHTA, CDR2 FQGNSA. CDR3 bases: TGTGCCAGCAGCTTTACAAGCGGGAGGCTCAATGAGCAGTTCTTC. The encoded protein is CASSFTSGRLNEQFF. The variable domain in full, with the rest retrieved from reference TRBV7-2 and TRBJ2-1, is GAGVSQSPSNKVTEKGKDVELRCDPISGHTALYWYRQSLGQGLEFLIYFQGNSAPDKSGLPSDRFSAERTGGSVSTLTIQRTQQEDSAVYLCASSFTSGRLNEQFFGPGTRLTVL.

The chain employs TRBV30 and TRBJ2-6; possibly TRBD1 for D (6 bases). CDR3 size: 14 residues. The germline CDR1 and CDR2 sequences are GTSNPN and SVGIG (reference sequence). Between the trimmed V and J ends, which lost 7 bases and 2 bases, there was a span of 12 bases. CDR3 loop: CASHAGAGANVLTF. The CDR3 DNA sequence: TGTGCCTCCCACGCAGGGGCTGGGGCCAACGTCCTGACTTTC.

The chain is built from TRBV5-1 and TRBJ2-1, with unresolved D. Trimming stripped 0 bases from V and 0 bases from J, with 4 bases between. CDR3 length: 14 residues. Germline-derived CDR1 and CDR2 are SGHRS and YFSETQ. CDR3 in DNA: TGCGCCAGCAGCTTGGAGCACTCCTACAATGAGCAGTTCTTC. This encodes CASSLEHSYNEQFF.

The chain uses TRBV6-4 and TRBJ2-3, with a possible D match to TRBD2 (6 bases). The CDR3 runs to 15 residues. Germline V gene lookup returns CDR1 MRHNA and CDR2 SNTAGT. Trimming cost V 5 bases and J 2 bases, with 14 bases left between them. This CDR3 reads CASSPGLGFTDTQYF. CDR3 sequence (DNA): TGTGCCAGCAGTCCGGGACTCGGATTCACAGATACGCAGTATTTT.

This rearrangement joins TRBV27 to TRBJ2-3, with TRBD1 matching 7 bases. Germline CDR1 reads MNHEY; CDR2 reads SMNVEV (reference sequence). This CDR3 is built from 16 residues. Trimming at V came to 5 bases and at J to 1 base, leaving 9 bases not matched to a gene. DNA for the CDR3: TGTGCCAGCAGTGACGAACAGGGGATCGGCACAGATACGCAGTATTTT. The encoded protein is CASSDEQGIGTDTQYF.

This clone occurred a few times. This chain joins TRBV27 and TRBJ1-5; a weak D match, TRBD1 (5 bases). Trimming removed 7 bases at V and 6 bases at J, with 19 bases between. CDR1 and CDR2 (germline): MNHEY, SMNVEV (reference sequence). CDR3 length: 15 residues. CDR3 in amino acids: CASKKLDSPGQPQHF. DNA of the CDR3: TGTGCCAGCAAAAAGCTCGACAGTCCCGGTCAGCCCCAGCATTTT.